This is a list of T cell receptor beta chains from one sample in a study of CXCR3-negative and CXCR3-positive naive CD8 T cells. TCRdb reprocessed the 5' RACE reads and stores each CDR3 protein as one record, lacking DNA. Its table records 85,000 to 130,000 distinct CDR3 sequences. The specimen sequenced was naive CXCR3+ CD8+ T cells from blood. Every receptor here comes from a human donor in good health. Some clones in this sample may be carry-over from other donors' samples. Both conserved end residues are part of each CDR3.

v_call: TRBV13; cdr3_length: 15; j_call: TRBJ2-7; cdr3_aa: CASSGRTSGSYEQYF
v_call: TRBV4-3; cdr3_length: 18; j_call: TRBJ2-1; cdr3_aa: CASSQVEAGETFNNEQFF
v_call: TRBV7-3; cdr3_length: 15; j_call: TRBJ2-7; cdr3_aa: CASSGGPSDSYEQYF
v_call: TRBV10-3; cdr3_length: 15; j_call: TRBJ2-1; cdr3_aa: CAISLSSGSYNEQFF
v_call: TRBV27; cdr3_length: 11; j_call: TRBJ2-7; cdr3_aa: CASRQNYEQYF
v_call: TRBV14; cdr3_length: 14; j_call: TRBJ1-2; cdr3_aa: CASSPRDRAYGYTF
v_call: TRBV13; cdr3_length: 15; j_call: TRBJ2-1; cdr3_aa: CASSLNGFSYNEQFF
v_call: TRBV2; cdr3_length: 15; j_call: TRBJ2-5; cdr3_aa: CASRRSGGAVETQYF
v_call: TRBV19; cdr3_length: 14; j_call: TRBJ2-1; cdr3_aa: CASSTSGSYNEQFF
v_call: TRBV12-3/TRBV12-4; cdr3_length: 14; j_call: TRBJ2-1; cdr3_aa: CASSELAGYNEQFF
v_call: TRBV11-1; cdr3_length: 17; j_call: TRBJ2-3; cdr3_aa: CASSLWDSDLQFYTQYF
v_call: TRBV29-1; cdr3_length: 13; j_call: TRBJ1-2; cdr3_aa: CSVLVQGEYGYTF
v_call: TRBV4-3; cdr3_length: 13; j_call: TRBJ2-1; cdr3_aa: CASSANRVGEQFF
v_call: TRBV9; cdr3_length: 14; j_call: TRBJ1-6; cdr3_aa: CASSVSGSNSPLHF
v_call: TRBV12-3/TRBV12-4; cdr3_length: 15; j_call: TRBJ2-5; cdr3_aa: CASSLGTSAQETQYF
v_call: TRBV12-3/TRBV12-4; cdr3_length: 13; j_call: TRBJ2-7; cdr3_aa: CASRRRENYEQYF
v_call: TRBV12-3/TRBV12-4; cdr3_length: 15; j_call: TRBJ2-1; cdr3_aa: CASSRPGQSYNEQFF
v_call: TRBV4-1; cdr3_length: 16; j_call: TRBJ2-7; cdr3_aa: CASSQEGRPSSYEQYF
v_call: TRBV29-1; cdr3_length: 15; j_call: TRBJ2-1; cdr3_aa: CSVEEQETTYNEQFF
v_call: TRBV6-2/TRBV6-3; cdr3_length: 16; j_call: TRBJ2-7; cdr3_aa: CASSYLWTPTTYEQYF
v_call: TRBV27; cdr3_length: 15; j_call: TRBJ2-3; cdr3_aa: CASSFLGASTDTQYF
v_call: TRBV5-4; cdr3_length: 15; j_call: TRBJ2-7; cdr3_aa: CASSFSGGAVYEQYF
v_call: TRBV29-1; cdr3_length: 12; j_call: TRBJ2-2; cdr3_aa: CSVTGGTGELFF
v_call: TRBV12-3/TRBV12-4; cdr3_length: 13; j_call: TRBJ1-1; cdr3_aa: CASSPSKATEAFF
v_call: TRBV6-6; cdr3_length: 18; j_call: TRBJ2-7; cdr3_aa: CASSSESRDSDQAYEQYF
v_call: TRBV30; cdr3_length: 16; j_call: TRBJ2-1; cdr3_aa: CAWSPPRGGIYNEQFF
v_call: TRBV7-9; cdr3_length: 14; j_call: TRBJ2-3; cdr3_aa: CASSSSIQADTQYF
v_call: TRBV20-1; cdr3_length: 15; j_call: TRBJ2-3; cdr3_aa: CSASPLGGRIDTQYF
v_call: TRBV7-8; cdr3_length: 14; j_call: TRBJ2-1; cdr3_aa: CASGPRGPFNEQFF
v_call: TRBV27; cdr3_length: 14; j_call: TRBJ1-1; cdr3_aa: CASSLVGHGTEAFF
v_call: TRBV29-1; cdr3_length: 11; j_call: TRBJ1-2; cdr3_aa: CSVEDMYGYTF
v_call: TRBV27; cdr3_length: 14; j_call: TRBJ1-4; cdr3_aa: CASRLSGIYEKLFF
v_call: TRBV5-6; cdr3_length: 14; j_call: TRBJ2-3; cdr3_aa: CASSFTETTDTQYF
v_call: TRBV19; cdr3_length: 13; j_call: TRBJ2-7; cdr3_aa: CASSIAHNYEQYF
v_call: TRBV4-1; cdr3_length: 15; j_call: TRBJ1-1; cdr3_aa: CASSLHQQENTEAFF
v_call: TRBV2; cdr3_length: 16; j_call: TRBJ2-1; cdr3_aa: CASSEPGLNAYNEQFF
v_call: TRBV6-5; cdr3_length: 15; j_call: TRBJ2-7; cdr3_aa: CASRLQGTSSYEQYF
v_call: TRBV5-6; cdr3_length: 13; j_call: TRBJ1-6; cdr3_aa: CASSLGGRATLHF
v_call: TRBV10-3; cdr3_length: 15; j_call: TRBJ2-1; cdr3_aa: CAISESEEIRNEQFF
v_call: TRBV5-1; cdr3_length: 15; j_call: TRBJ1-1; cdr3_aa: CASSSGQGFDTEAFF
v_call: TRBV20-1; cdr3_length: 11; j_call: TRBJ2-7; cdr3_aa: CSASRAAEQYF
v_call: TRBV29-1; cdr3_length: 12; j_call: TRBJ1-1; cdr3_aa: CSARGGPHEAFF
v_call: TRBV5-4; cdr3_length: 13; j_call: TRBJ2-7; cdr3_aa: CATEGPPTYEQYF
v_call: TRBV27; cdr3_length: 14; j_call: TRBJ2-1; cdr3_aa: CASSEGLDYNEQFF
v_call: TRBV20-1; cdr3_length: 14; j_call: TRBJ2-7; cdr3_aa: CSASSSWFRDEQYF
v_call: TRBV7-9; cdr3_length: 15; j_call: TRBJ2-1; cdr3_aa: CASRAGAIQGNEQFF
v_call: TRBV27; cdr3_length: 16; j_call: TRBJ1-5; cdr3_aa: CASSPSDLEFNQPQHF
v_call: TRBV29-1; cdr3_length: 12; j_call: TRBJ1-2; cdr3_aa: CSVDGGGYGYTF
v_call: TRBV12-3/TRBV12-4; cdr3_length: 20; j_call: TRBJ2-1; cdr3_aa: CASSPLLAGDLRGSYNEQFF
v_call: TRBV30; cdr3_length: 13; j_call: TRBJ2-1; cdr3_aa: CAWRDTSTAEQFF
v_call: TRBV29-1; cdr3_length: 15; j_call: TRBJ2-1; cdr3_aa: CSVEPAGQGVNEQFF
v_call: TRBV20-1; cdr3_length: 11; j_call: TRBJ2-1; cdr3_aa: CSAREEDEQFF
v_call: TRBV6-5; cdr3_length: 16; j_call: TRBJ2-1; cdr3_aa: CASRRGPGSSYNEQFF
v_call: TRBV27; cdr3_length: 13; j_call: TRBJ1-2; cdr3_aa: CASRTLAGYGYTF
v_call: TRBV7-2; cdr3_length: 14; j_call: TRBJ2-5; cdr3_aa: CASSLIPRQETQYF
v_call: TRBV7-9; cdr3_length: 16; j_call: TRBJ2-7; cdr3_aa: CASSLGSGQRYYEQYF
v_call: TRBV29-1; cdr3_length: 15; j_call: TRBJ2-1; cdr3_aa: CSVEGEGVHYNEQFF
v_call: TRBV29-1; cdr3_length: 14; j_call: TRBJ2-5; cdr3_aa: CSVVNSGVQETQYF
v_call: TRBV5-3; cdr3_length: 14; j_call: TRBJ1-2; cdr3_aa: CARSLTGGGYGYTF